The clone carrying this TCR beta chain was found once. As yet, its antigen is unknown. The data derive from a study of a mutant IDH1 vaccine in newly diagnosed glioma. Study-wide background: The treated group averaged 40.4 years old and was roughly 60% male, about 40% female.

The protocol was immunoSEQ multiplex PCR, while the TCRdb copy is restricted to in-frame clones and leaves out a portion. The sample has 40,000 or so clones, 92% seen once; the top ten hold about a sixth. Study-level findings and limits: The study observed vaccine-induced immune responses in 90% to 95% of patients.

The sample's time point: baseline, week 1 (first vaccination visit). Treatment reported: pre-vaccination baseline after standard-of-care therapy. Each tumor in the donors was a new WHO grade 3 or 4 astrocytoma, IDH1-mutant and ATRX-lost. The TCR comes from a man aged 18 to 35 with glioma. Sequenced here: PBMCs, sampled from a glioma patient treated with radiotherapy, temozolomide or both.

The CDR3 bases are TGTGCCAGCAGCACAGGGGGTCGGGTCGGGGAGCTGTTTTTT. Protein: CASSTGGRVGELFF. The chain carries TRBV27 and TRBJ2-2, with 8 positions matching TRBD1. Unmatched junction bases numbered 7, after V lost 6 bases and J lost 7 bases. This CDR3 has 14 amino acids. Germline V gene sequence: CDR1 MNHEY, CDR2 SMNVEV (reference sequence).